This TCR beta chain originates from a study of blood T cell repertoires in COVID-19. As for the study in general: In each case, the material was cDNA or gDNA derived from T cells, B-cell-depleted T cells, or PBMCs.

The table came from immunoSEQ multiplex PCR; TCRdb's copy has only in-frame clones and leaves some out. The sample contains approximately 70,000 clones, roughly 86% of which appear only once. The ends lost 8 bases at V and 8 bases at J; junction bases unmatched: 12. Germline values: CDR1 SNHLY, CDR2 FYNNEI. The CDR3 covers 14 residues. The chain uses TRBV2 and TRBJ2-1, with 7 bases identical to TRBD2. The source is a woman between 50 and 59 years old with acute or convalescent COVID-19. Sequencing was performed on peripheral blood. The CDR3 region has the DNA TGTGCCAGCCCACGAAAAACTAGCGTTGATGAGCAGTTCTTC. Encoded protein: CASPRKTSVDEQFF.